One TCR beta chain is described in this entry. These data are taken from a study of control samples from healthy donors and cancer patients. This CDR3 has 13 amino acids. The V gene's germline CDR1 is LNHDA and CDR2 SQIVND (reference sequence). V lost 10 bases to trimming and J lost 5 bases; unmatched junction nucleotides: 10. TCRdb keeps only in-frame clones here, not all; method: immunoSEQ multiplex PCR. The sample consists of 150,000 to 200,000 clones, 90% to 95% of them appearing once. The V and J genes are TRBV19 and TRBJ2-7, with 8 bases that match TRBD1. Sequencing input: blood. This sequence was found in a young man in good health. CDR3 region: CATRTWTGNEQYF. The CDR3 region has the DNA TGTGCCACCAGGACATGGACAGGGAACGAGCAGTACTTC.